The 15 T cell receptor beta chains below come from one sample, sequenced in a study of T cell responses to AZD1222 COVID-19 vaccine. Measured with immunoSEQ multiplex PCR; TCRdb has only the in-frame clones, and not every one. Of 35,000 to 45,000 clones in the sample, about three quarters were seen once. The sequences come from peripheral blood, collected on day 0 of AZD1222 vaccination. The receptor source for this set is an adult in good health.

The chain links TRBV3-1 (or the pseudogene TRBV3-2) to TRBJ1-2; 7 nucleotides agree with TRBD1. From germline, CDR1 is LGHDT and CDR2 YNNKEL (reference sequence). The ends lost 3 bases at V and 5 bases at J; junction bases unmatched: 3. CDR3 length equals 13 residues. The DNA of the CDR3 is TGTGCCAGCAGCCATAGACAGGGATATGGCTACACCTTC. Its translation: CASSHRQGYGYTF.

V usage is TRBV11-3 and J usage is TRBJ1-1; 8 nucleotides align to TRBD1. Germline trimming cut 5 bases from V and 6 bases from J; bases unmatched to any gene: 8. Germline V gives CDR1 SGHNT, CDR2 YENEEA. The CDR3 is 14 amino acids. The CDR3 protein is CASSPGQVGSEAFF. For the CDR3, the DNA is TGTGCCAGCAGCCCGGGACAGGTAGGCTCTGAAGCTTTCTTT.

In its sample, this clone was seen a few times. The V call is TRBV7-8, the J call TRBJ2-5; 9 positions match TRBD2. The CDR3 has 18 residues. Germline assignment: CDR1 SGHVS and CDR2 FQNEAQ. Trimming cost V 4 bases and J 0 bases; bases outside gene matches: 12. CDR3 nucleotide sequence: TGTGCCAGCAGCTCCCCGGCTAGCGGGGCCGGGTACCAAGAGACCCAGTACTTC. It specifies CASSSPASGAGYQETQYF.

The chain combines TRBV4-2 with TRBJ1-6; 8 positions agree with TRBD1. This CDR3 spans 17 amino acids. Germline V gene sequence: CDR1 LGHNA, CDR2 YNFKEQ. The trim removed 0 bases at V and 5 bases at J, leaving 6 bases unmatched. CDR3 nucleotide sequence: TGTGCCAGCAGCCAAGATGACAGGGGCTATAATAATTCACCCCTCCACTTT. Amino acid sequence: CASSQDDRGYNNSPLHF.

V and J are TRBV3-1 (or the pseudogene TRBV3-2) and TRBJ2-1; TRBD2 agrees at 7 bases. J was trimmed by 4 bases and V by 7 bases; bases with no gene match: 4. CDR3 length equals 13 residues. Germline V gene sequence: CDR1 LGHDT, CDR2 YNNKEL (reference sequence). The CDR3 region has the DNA TGTGCCAGCAACCGAGCGGGGTACAATGAGCAGTTCTTC. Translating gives CASNRAGYNEQFF.

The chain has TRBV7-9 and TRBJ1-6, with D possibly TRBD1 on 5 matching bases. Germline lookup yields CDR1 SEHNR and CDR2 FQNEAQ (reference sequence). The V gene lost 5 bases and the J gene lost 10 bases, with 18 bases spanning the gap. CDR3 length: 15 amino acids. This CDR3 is CASSGHPERGSPLHF. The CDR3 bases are TGTGCCAGCAGCGGACACCCGGAAAGAGGATCACCCCTCCACTTT.

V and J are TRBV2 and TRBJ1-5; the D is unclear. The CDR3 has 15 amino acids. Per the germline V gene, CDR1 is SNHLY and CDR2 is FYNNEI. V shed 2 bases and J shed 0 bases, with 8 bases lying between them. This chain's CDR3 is CASSELGNSNQPQHF. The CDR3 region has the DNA TGTGCCAGCAGTGAATTGGGGAATAGCAATCAGCCCCAGCATTTT.

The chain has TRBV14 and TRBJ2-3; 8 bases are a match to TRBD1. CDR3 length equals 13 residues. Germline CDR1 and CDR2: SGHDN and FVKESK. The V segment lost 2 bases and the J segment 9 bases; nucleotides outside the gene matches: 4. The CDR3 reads CASSQYGQGTQYF. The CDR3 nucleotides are TGTGCCAGCAGCCAATATGGACAGGGAACGCAGTATTTT.

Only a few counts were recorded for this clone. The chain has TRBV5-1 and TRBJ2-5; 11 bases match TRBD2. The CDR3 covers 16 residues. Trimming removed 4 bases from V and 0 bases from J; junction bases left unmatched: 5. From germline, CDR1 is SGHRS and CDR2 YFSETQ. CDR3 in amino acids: CASSPGTSGDQETQYF. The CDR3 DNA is TGCGCCAGCAGCCCCGGGACTAGCGGAGACCAAGAGACCCAGTACTTC.

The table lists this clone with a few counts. CDR3 nucleotide sequence: TGCGCCAGCAGTGAGAGCGGGGGAGCAGAGACCCAGTACTTC. This codes for CASSESGGAETQYF. The chain joins TRBV10-1 to TRBJ2-5, with TRBD2 matching over 8 bases. The CDR3 runs to 14 residues. With V trimmed by 2 bases and J by 4 bases, 3 bases remained unmatched. Germline-derived CDR1 and CDR2 are WNHNN and SYGVQD (reference sequence).

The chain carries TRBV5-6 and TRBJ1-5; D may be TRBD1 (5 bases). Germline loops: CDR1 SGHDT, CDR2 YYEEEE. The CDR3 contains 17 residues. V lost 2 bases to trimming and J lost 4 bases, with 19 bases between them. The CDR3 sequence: CASSFGRLGVRNQPQHF. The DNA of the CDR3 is TGTGCCAGCAGCTTTGGTAGACTGGGGGTTCGTAATCAGCCCCAGCATTTT.

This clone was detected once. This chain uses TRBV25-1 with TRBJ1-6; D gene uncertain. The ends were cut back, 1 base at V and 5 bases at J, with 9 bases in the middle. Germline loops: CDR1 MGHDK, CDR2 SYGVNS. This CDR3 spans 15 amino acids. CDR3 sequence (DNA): TGTGCCAGCAGTGAATTGGCACTTAATAATTCACCCCTCCACTTT. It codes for CASSELALNNSPLHF.

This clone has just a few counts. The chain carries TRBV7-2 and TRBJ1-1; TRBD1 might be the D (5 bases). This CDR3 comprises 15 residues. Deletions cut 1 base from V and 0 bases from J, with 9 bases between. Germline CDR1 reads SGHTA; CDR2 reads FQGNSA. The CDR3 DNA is TGTGCCAGCAGCTTAGTTGGGGGAGTGAACACTGAAGCTTTCTTT. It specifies CASSLVGGVNTEAFF.

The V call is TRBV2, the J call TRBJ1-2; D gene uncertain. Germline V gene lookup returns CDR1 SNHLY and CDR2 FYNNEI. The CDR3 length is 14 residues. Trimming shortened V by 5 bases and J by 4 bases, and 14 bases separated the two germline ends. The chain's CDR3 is CASSPGTSTYGYTF. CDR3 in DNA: TGTGCCAGCAGTCCCGGTACGAGCACCTATGGCTACACCTTC.

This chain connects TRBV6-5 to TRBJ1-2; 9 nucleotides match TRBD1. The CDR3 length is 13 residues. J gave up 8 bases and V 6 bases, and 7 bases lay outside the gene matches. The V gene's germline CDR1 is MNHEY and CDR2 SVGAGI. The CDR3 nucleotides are TGTGCCAGCAGATCACAGGGGGCGGGAGGCTACACCTTC. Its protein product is CASRSQGAGGYTF.